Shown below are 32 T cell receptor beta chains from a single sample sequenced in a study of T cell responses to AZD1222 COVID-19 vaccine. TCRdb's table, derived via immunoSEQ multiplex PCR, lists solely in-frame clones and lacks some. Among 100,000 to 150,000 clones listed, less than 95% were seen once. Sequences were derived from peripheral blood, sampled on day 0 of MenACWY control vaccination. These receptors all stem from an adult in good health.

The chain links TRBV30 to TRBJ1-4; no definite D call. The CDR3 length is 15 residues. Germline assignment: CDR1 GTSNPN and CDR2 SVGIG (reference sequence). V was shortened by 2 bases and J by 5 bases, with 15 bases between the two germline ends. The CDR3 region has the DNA TGTGCCTGGAGTCCGAATAGGTGGGGAAATGAAAAACTGTTTTTT. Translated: CAWSPNRWGNEKLFF.

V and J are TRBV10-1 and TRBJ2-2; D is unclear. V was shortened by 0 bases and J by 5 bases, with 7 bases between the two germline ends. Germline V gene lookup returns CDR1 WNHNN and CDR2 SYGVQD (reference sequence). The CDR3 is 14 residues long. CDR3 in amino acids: CASSESRRTGELFF. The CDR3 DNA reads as TGCGCCAGCAGTGAGTCGCGGCGTACCGGGGAGCTGTTTTTT.

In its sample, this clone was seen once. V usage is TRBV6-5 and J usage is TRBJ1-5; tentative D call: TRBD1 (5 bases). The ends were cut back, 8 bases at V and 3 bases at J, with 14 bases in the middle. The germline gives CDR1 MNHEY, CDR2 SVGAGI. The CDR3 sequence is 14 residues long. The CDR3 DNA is TGTGCCAGCCAGGGCAGGTACGACAATCAGCCCCAGCATTTT. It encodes CASQGRYDNQPQHF.

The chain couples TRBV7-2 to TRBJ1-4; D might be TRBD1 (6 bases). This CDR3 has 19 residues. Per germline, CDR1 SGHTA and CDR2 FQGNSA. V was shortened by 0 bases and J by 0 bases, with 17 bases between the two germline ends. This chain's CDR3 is CASSLALTGALATNEKLFF. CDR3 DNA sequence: TGTGCCAGCAGCTTAGCGCTAACGGGGGCCCTTGCAACTAATGAAAAACTGTTTTTT.

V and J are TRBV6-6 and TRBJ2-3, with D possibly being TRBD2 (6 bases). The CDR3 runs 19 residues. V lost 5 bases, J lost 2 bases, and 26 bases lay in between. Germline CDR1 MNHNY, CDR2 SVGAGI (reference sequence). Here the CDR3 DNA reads TGTGCCAGCAGTCACCGCCCGCCCGGGCTGGAGGGCTACACAGATACGCAGTATTTT. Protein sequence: CASSHRPPGLEGYTDTQYF.

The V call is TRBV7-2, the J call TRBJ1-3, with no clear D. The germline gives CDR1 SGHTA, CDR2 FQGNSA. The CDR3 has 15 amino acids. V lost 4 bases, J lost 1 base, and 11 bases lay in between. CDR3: CASSSDVGSGNTIYF. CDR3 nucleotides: TGTGCCAGCAGCTCGGACGTAGGGTCTGGAAACACCATATATTTT.

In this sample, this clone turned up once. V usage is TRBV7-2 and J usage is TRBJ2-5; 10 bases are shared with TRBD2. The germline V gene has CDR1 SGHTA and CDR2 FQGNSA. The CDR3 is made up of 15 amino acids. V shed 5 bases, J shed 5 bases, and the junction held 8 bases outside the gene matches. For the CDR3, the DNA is TGTGCCAGCAGCCGGACTAGCGGCCATGGGGAGACCCAGTACTTC. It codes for CASSRTSGHGETQYF.

CDR3 loop: CASSSHSLGNTEAFF. In nucleotides, the CDR3 is TGTGCCAGCAGTTCCCACAGTTTGGGAAACACTGAAGCTTTCTTT. The chain has TRBV28 and TRBJ1-1; no reliable D call. CDR1 MDHEN and CDR2 SYDVKM come from the germline V gene. V dropped 4 bases and J dropped 2 bases, with 14 bases sitting between them. CDR3 size: 15 residues.

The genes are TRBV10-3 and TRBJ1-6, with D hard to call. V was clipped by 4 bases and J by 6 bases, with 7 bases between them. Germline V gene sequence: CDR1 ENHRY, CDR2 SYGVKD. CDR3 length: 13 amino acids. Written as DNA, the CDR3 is TGTGCCATCAGTGTTTCCAGTAATTCACCCCTCCACTTT. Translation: CAISVSSNSPLHF.

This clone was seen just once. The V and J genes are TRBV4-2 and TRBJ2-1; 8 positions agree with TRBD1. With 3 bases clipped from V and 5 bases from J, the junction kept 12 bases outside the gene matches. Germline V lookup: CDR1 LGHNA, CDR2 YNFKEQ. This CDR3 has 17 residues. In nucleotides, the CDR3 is TGTGCCAGCAGCCAGTTAAACAGGGGGAACCTAAACAATGAGCAGTTCTTC. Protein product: CASSQLNRGNLNNEQFF.

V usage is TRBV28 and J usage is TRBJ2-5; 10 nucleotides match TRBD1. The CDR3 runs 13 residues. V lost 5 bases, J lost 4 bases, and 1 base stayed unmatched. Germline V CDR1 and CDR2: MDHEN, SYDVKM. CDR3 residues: CASSRTGGETQYF. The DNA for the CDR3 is TGTGCCAGCAGTAGGACAGGGGGAGAGACCCAGTACTTC.

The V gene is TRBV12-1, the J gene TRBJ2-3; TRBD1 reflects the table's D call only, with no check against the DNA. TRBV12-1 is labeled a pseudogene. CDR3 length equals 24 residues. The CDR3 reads CASTKWWDRATRHSDYRGTDTQYF. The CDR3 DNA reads TGTGCCAGCACCAAGTGGTGGGACAGGGCTACACGTCATTCTGATTATCGTGGCACAGATACGCAGTATTTT.

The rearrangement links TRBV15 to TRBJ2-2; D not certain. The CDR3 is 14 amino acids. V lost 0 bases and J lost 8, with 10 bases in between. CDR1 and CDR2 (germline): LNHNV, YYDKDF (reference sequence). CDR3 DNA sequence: TGTGCCACCAGCAGAGATCTGGGTCCTGGGGAGCTGTTTTTT. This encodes CATSRDLGPGELFF.

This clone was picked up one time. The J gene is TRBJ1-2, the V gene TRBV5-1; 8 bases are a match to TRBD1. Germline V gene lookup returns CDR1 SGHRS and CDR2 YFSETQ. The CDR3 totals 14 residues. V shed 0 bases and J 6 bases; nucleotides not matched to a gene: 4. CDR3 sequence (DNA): TGCGCCAGCAGCTTGGACAGGGGGACGGATGGCTACACCTTC. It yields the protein CASSLDRGTDGYTF.

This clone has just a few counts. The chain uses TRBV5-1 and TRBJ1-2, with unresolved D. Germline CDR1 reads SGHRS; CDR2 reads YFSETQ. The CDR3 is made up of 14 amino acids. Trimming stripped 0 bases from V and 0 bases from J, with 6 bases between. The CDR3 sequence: CASSLGTANYGYTF. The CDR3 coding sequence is TGCGCCAGCAGCTTGGGAACGGCTAACTATGGCTACACCTTC.

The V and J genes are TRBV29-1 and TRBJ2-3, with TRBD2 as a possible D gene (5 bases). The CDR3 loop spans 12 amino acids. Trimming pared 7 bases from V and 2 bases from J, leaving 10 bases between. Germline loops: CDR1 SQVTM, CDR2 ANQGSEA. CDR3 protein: CSASPITDTQYF. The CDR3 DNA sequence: TGCAGCGCTAGCCCAATCACAGATACGCAGTATTTT.

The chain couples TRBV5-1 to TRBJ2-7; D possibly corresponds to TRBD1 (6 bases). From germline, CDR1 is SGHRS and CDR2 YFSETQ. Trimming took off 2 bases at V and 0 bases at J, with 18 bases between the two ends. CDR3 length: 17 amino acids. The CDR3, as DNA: TGCGCCAGCAGCTTACAAGGGACATTCTCGAGCTCCTACGAGCAGTACGTC. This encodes CASSLQGTFSSSYEQYV.

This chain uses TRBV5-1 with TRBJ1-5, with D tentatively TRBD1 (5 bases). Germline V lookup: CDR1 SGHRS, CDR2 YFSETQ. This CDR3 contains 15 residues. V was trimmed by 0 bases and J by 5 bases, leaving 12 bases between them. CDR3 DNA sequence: TGCGCCAGCAGCTTGGCCGGGACTCCCTATCAGCCCCAGCATTTT. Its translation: CASSLAGTPYQPQHF.

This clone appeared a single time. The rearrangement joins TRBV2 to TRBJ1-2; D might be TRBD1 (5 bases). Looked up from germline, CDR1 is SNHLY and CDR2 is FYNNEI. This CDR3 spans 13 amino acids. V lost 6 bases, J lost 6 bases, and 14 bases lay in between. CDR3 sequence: CASRGAGRDGYTF. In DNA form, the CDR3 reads TGTGCCAGCAGAGGGGCGGGGAGGGATGGCTACACCTTC.

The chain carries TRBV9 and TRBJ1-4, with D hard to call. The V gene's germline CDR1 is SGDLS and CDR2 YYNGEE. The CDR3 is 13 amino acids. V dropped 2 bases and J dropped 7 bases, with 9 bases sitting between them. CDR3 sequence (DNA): TGTGCCAGCAGCGTGGACCCTAGTGAAAAACTGTTTTTT. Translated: CASSVDPSEKLFF. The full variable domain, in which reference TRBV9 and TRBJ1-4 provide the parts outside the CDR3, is DSGVTQTPKHLITATGQRVTLRCSPRSGDLSVYWYQQSLDQGLQFLIQYYNGEERAKGNILERFSAQQFPDLHSELNLSSLELGDSALYFCASSVDPSEKLFFGSGTQLSVL.

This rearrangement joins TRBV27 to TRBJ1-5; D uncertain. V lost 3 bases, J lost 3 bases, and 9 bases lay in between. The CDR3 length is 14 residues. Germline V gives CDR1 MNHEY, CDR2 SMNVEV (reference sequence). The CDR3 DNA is TGTGCCAGCAGTTTGATAGGCATCAATCAGCCCCAGCATTTT. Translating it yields CASSLIGINQPQHF.

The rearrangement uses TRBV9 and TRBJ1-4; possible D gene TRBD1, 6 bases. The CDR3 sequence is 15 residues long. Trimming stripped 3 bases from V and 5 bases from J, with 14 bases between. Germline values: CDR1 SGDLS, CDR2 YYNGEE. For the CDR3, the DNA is TGTGCCAGCAGCGGAGGACAGTCTAGGAATGAAAAACTGTTTTTT. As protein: CASSGGQSRNEKLFF.

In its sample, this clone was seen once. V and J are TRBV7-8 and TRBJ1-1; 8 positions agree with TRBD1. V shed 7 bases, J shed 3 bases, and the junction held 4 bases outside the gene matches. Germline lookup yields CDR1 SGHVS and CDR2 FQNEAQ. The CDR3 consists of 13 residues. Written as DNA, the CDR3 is TGTGCCAGCAACGGACAGGGCCACACTGAAGCTTTCTTT. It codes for CASNGQGHTEAFF.

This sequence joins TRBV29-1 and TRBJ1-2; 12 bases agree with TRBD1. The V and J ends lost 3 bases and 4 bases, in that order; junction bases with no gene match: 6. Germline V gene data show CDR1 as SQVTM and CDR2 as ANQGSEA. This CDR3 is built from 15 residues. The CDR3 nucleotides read TGCAGCGTTGATGCGGGACAGGGGGCCAGCTATGGCTACACCTTC. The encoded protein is CSVDAGQGASYGYTF. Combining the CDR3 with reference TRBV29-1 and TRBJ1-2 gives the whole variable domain SAVISQKPSRDICQRGTSLTIQCQVDSQVTMMFWYRQQPGQSLTLIATANQGSEATYESGFVIDKFPISRPNLTFSTLTVSNMSPEDSSIYLCSVDAGQGASYGYTFGSGTRLTVV.

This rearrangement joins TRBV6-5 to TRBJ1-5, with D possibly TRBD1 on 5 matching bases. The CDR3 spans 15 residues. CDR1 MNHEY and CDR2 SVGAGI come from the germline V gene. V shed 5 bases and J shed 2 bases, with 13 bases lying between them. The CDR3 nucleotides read TGTGCCAGCAGTATAGAGGCGGGGGGCAATCAGCCCCAGCATTTT. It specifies CASSIEAGGNQPQHF.

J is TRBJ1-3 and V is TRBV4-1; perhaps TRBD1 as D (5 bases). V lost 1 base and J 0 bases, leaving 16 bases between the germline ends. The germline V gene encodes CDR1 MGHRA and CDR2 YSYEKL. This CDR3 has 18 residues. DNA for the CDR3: TGCGCCAGCAGCCAAGGCCCGGGACCGCTAGACTCTGGAAACACCATATATTTT. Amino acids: CASSQGPGPLDSGNTIYF.

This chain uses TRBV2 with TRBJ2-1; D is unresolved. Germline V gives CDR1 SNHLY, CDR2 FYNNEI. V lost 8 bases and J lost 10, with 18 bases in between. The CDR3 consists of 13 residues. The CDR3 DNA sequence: TGTGCCAGCCTCCGAGATACCGAGGAGGAGCAGTTCTTC. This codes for CASLRDTEEEQFF.

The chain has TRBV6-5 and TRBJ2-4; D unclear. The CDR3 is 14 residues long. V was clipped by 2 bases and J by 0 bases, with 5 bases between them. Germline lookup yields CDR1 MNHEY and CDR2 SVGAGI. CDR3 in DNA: TGTGCCAGCAGTTACGGTCTAGCCAAAAACATTCAGTACTTC. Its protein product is CASSYGLAKNIQYF.

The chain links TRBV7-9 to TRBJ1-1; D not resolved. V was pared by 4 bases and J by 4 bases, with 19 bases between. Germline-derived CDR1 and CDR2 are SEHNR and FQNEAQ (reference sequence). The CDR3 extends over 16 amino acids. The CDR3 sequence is CASSWTRGGISTEAFF. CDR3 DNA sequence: TGTGCCAGCAGCTGGACCCGGGGAGGCATTTCCACTGAAGCTTTCTTT.

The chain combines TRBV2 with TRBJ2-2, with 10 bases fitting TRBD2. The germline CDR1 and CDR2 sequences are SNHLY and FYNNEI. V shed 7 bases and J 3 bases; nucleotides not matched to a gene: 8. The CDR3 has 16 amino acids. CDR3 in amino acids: CASKPSGSIYTGELFF. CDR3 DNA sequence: TGTGCCAGCAAGCCTAGCGGGAGTATTTACACCGGGGAGCTGTTTTTT. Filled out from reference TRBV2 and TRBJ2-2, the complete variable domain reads EPEVTQTPSHQVTQMGQEVILRCVPISNHLYFYWYRQILGQKVEFLVSFYNNEISEKSEIFDDQFSVERPDGSNFTLKIRSTKLEDSAMYFCASKPSGSIYTGELFFGEGSRLTVL.

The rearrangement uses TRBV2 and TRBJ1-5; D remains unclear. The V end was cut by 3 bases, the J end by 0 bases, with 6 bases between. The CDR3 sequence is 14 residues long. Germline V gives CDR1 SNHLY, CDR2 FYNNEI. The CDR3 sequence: CASSEEYSNQPQHF. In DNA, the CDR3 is TGTGCCAGCAGTGAGGAGTATAGCAATCAGCCCCAGCATTTT.

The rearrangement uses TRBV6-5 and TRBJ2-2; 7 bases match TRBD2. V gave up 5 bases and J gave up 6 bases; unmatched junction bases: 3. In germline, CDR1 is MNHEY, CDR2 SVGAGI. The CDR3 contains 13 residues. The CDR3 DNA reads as TGTGCCAGCAGTCCCGGACTAGCCGGGGAGCTGTTTTTT. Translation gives CASSPGLAGELFF.